The 17 T cell receptor beta chains listed next were all sequenced from one sample in a study of blood T cell repertoires in COVID-19. Sequencing used immunoSEQ multiplex PCR; TCRdb keeps in-frame clones, though not all of them. The top ten clones hold around 4.5% of a sample with over 120,000 clones, roughly 90% of them seen once. Sequenced material: PBMCs or T cells enriched from blood (not recorded which). These receptors came from a man in his fifties who had recovered from COVID-19.

The rearrangement joins TRBV11-2 to TRBJ2-4, with 9 bases matching TRBD1. In germline, CDR1 is SGHAT, CDR2 FQNNGV. The length of the CDR3 is 17 residues. Trimming at V came to 2 bases and at J to 3 bases, leaving 8 bases not matched to a gene. CDR3 bases: TGTGCCAGCAGCTTAACGACGGACAGGGGTGTCAAAAACATTCAGTACTTC. It specifies CASSLTTDRGVKNIQYF.

This clone was seen only once. This rearrangement joins TRBV6-5 to TRBJ2-2, with a tentative D call TRBD1 (5 bases). Germline V lookup: CDR1 MNHEY, CDR2 SVGAGI. V dropped 6 bases and J dropped 7 bases, with 12 bases sitting between them. The CDR3 sequence is 13 residues long. CDR3 sequence reads: CASRTDGYGELFF. CDR3 nucleotides: TGTGCCAGCAGGACAGACGGCTACGGGGAGCTGTTTTTT.

This chain uses TRBV3-1 (or the pseudogene TRBV3-2) with TRBJ1-1; the match to TRBD1 covers 7 bases. CDR3 size: 12 residues. Germline V CDR1 and CDR2: LGHDT, YNNKEL (reference sequence). V lost 1 base, J lost 11 bases, and 4 bases stayed unmatched. As DNA, the CDR3 is TGTGCCAGCAGCCAAGTCGGGACAGAGGCTTTCTTT. Translated, it gives CASSQVGTEAFF.

The V call is TRBV30, the J call TRBJ1-5; D gene uncertain. The V gene lost 1 base and the J gene lost 6 bases, with 13 bases spanning the gap. The CDR3 is made up of 14 amino acids. Germline CDR1 is GTSNPN and CDR2 is SVGIG (reference sequence). The CDR3 DNA reads TGTGCCTGGAGTGCAGGCAGGCTTGGTCAGCCCCAGCATTTT. Its protein product is CAWSAGRLGQPQHF.

The J gene is TRBJ2-1, the V gene TRBV5-3, with 12 bases fitting TRBD2. TRBV5-3 is recorded as an ORF, its role being uncertain. This CDR3 comprises 18 residues. Germline trimming cut 0 bases from V and 2 bases from J; bases unmatched to any gene: 6. This CDR3 reads CARSLVRGTSGPYNEQFF. The CDR3 nucleotides read TGTGCCAGAAGCTTGGTCAGGGGGACTAGCGGGCCCTACAATGAGCAGTTCTTC.

This clone was detected only a few times. The chain employs TRBV7-2 and TRBJ1-2; D possibly corresponds to TRBD1 (6 bases). This CDR3 comprises 14 residues. The V end was cut by 3 bases, the J end by 7 bases, with 15 bases between. The germline V gene encodes CDR1 SGHTA and CDR2 FQGNSA. The CDR3 coding sequence is TGTGCCAGCAGCTTGGCGGGGGGCGCTTCTGGCTACACCTTC. It yields the protein CASSLAGGASGYTF.

The V gene is TRBV20-1, the J gene TRBJ1-2, with D maybe TRBD1 (6 bases). CDR1 is DFQATT and CDR2 is SNEGSKA in the germline V gene (reference sequence). Trimming cost V 3 bases and J 5 bases, with 25 bases left between them. The CDR3 covers 17 residues. The CDR3 spells CSASRDFTPGGEYGYTF. The CDR3 nucleotides read TGCAGTGCTAGTCGCGATTTCACCCCGGGGGGCGAGTATGGCTACACCTTC.

This clone was recorded once. The chain carries TRBV19 and TRBJ2-1, with TRBD1 matching over 9 bases. Germline lookup yields CDR1 LNHDA and CDR2 SQIVND (reference sequence). V dropped 7 bases and J dropped 3; count of bases not matched to a gene: 7. The CDR3 is made up of 15 amino acids. The CDR3 bases are TGTGCCAGTAATCCCACAGGGGGCTTCTACAATGAGCAGTTCTTC. Its translation is CASNPTGGFYNEQFF.

This chain links TRBV2 with TRBJ1-2, with a weak D call TRBD1 (5 bases). The V gene's germline CDR1 is SNHLY and CDR2 FYNNEI. The CDR3 contains 15 residues. V was shortened by 8 bases and J by 2 bases, with 18 bases between the two germline ends. CDR3 DNA sequence: TGTGCCAGCGCACCCCCCCGTCGGGGGAACTATGGCTACACCTTC. It translates to CASAPPRRGNYGYTF. The entire variable domain, with the rest obtained from reference TRBV2 and TRBJ1-2, is as follows: EPEVTQTPSHQVTQMGQEVILRCVPISNHLYFYWYRQILGQKVEFLVSFYNNEISEKSEIFDDQFSVERPDGSNFTLKIRSTKLEDSAMYFCASAPPRRGNYGYTFGSGTRLTVV.

As to this clone: Other nucleotide sequences in the sample specify the same CDR3. The chain employs TRBV3-1 (or the pseudogene TRBV3-2) and TRBJ1-2, with D hard to call. The CDR3 spans 13 residues. The V end lost 4 bases, the J end lost 5 bases, and 11 bases lay between the germline ends. Per the germline V gene, CDR1 is LGHDT and CDR2 is YNNKEL (reference sequence). CDR3 nucleotides: TGTGCCAGCAGCCCGAGCGGAGGGTATGGCTACACCTTC. Translated, it gives CASSPSGGYGYTF.

This clone was detected a few times. One junction end does not reproduce the germline sequence, and a read error may be involved. The rearrangement uses TRBV10-3 and TRBJ2-7, with unresolved D. Germline CDR1 reads ENHRY; CDR2 reads SYGVKD. The CDR3 has 14 residues. The CDR3 region has the DNA TGTGCCACCAGTCCCGAACTACTCTCCTACGAGCAGTACTTC. Encoded protein: CATSPELLSYEQYF.

J is TRBJ2-7 and V is TRBV5-6, with D perhaps TRBD1 (6 bases). The CDR3 totals 19 residues. The germline gives CDR1 SGHDT, CDR2 YYEEEE. V lost 1 base and J lost 0, with 23 bases in between. CDR3 nucleotide sequence: TGTGCCAGCAGCTTGTGGCTTGACGGGGATAGGGGGATCTCCTACGAGCAGTACTTC. This encodes CASSLWLDGDRGISYEQYF.

V usage is TRBV28 and J usage is TRBJ2-2; the D gene is possibly TRBD1 (5 bases). CDR1 MDHEN and CDR2 SYDVKM come from the germline V gene. The CDR3 is 16 amino acids. Trimming stripped 2 bases from V and 6 bases from J, with 16 bases between. The chain's CDR3 is CASSLDHVIRAGELFF. The DNA of the CDR3 is TGTGCCAGCAGTTTAGATCATGTCATCAGGGCCGGGGAGCTGTTTTTT.

V gene TRBV7-8 combines with J gene TRBJ2-7; perhaps TRBD1 as D (6 bases). Germline V gene sequence: CDR1 SGHVS, CDR2 FQNEAQ. Trimming took off 2 bases at V and 1 base at J, with 24 bases between the two ends. This CDR3 comprises 19 residues. The chain's CDR3 is CASSLHRASLVSRSYEQYF. CDR3 nucleotides: TGTGCCAGCAGCTTACACAGGGCAAGTCTTGTCTCCCGGTCCTACGAGCAGTACTTC.

The genes are TRBV9 and TRBJ1-6, with D tentatively TRBD1 (5 bases). The CDR3 is 17 residues long. V lost 4 bases to trimming and J lost 8 bases, with 22 bases between them. Germline V lookup: CDR1 SGDLS, CDR2 YYNGEE. This CDR3 reads CASSLGEGDSFYSPLHF. CDR3 bases: TGTGCCAGCAGCTTGGGGGAGGGAGACAGCTTTTATTCACCCCTCCACTTT. The entire variable domain, with the rest obtained from reference TRBV9 and TRBJ1-6, is as follows: DSGVTQTPKHLITATGQRVTLRCSPRSGDLSVYWYQQSLDQGLQFLIQYYNGEERAKGNILERFSAQQFPDLHSELNLSSLELGDSALYFCASSLGEGDSFYSPLHFGNGTRLTVT.

V and J are TRBV5-1 and TRBJ1-4; D remains unclear. The germline gives CDR1 SGHRS, CDR2 YFSETQ. The CDR3 covers 13 residues. Trimming removed 3 bases from V and 7 bases from J, with 10 bases in between. The CDR3 here is CASSSISLEKLFF. The CDR3 region has the DNA TGCGCCAGCAGCTCGATAAGCCTTGAAAAACTGTTTTTT.

This chain uses TRBV6-2 or TRBV6-3 with TRBJ1-2, with D possibly being TRBD1 (5 bases). The V end was cut by 5 bases, the J end by 4 bases, with 14 bases between. Per the germline V gene, CDR1 is MNHEY and CDR2 is SVGEGT. CDR3 length: 14 residues. The CDR3 spells CASSKTALLYGYTF. CDR3 DNA: TGTGCCAGCAGTAAGACAGCTTTACTCTATGGCTACACCTTC.